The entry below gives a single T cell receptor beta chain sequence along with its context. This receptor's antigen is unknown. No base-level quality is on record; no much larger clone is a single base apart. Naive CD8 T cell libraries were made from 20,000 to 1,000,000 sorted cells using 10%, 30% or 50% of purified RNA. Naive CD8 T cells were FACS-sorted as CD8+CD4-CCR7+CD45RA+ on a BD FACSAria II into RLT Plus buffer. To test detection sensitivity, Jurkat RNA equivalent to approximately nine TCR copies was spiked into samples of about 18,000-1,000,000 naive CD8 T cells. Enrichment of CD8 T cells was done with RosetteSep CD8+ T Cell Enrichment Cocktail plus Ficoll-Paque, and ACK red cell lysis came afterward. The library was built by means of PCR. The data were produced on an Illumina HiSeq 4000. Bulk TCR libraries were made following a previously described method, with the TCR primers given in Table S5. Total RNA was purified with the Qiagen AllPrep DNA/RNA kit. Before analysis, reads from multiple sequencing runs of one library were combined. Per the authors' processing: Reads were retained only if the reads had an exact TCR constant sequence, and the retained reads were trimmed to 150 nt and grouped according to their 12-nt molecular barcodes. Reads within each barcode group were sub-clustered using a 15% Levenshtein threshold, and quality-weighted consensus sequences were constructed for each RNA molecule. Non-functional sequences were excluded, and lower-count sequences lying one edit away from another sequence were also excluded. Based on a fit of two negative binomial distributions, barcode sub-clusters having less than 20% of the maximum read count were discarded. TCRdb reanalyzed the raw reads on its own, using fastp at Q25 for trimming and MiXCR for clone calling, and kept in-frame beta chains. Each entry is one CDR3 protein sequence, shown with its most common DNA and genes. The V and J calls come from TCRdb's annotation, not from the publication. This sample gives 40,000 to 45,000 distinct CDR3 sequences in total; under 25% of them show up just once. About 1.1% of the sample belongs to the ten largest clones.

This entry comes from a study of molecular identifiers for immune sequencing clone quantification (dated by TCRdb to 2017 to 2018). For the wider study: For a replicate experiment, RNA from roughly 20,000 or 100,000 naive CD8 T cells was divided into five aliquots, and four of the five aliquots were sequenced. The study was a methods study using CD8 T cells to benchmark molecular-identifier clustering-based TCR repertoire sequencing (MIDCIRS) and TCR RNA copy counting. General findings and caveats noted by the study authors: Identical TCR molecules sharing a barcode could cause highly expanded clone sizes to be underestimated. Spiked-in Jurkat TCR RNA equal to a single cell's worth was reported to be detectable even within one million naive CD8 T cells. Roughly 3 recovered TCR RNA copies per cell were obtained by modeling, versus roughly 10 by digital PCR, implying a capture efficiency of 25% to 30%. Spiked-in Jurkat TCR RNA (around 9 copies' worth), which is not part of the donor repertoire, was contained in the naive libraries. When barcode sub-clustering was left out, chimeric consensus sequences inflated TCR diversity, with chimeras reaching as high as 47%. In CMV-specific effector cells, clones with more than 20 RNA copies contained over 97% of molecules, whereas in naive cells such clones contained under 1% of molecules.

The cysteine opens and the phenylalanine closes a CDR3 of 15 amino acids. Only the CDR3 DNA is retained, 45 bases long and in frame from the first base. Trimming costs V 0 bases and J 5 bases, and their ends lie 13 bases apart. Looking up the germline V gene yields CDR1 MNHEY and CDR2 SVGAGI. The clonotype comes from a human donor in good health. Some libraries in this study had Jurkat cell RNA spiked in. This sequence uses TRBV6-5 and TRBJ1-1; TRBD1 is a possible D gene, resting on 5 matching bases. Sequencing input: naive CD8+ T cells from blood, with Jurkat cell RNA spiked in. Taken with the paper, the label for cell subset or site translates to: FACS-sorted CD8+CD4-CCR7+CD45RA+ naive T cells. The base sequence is TGTGCCAGCAGTTACTCGATGGGGGGGGGGACTGAAGCTTTCTTT. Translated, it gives CASSYSMGGGTEAFF.